This TCR beta chain appears in the sequencing data of a study of blood T cell dynamics during melanoma immunotherapy. Specified time point: pre-treatment baseline. No patient had earlier systemic cancer treatment, concurrent immunosuppressants, or another active cancer. Clones were sequenced by immunoSEQ multiplex PCR, and TCRdb holds only the in-frame ones, with some missing. The table includes roughly 22,000 clones, around nine tenths detected once. V was clipped by 4 bases and J by 2 bases; unmatched bases: 7. There are 16 residues in the CDR3. The germline gives CDR1 SGDLS, CDR2 YYNGEE. The clonotype was recovered from a human donor with melanoma. The chain couples TRBV9 to TRBJ2-3; the match to TRBD2 covers 10 bases. The sample was blood, taken from a patient treated with checkpoint blockade. The CDR3 bases are TGTGCCAGCAGCATCCGGACTAGCGGAGACACAGATACGCAGTATTTT. Translation: CASSIRTSGDTDTQYF.